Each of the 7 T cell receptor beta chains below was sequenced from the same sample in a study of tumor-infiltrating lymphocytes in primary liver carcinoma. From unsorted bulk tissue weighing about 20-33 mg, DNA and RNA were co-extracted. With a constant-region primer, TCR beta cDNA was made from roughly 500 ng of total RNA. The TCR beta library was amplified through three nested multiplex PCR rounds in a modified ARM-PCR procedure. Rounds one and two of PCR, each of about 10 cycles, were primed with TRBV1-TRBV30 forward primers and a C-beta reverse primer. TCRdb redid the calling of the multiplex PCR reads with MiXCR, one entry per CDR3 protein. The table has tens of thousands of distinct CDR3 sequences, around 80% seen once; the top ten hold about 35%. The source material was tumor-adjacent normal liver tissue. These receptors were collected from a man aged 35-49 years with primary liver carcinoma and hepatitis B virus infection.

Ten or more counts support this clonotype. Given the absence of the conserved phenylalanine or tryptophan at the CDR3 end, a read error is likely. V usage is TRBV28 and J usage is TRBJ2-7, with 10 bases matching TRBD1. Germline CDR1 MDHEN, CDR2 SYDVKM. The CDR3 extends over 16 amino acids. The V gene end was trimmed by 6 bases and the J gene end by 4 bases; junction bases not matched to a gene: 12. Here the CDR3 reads CASRDRGTPLSYEQYS. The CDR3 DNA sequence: TGTGCCAGCAGGGACAGGGGGACCCCACTTTCATACGAGCAGTACTCC.

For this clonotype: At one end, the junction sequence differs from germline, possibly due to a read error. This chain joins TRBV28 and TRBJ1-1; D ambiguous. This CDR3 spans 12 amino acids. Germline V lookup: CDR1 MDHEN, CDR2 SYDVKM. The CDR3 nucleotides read TGTGCAAGCAGTTTAAGGGCGGCTGAAGCTTTCTTT. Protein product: CASSLRAAEAFF.

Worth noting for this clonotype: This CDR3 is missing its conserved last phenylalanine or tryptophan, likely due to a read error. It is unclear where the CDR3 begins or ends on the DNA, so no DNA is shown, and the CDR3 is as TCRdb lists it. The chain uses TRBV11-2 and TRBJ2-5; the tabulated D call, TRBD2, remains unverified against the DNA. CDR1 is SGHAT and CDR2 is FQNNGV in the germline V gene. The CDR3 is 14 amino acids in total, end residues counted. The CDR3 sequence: CASSIESRGTRDYS.

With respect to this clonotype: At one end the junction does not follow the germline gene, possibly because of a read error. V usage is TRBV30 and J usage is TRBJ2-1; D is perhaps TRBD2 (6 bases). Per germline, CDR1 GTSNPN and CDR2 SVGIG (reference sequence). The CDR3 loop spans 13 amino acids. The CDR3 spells CAWSPCGNNGQFF. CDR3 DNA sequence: TGTGCCTGGAGTCCCTGCGGGAATAATGGGCAGTTCTTC.

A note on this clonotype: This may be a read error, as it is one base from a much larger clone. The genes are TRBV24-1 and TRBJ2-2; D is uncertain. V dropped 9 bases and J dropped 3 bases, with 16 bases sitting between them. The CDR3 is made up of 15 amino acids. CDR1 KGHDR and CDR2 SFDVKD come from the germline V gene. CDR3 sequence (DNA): TGTGCCACCTGTGGGAAGAAGGGCCACACCGGGGAGCTGTTTTTT. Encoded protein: CATCGKKGHTGELFF.

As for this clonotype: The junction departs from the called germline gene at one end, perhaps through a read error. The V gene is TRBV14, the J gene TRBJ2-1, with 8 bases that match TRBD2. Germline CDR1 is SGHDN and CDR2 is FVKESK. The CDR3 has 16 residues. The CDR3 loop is CVSTAVAGWVNNEQFF. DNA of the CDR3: TGTGTCAGCACTGCCGTAGCGGGATGGGTAAACAATGAGCAGTTTTTC.

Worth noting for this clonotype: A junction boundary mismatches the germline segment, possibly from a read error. Written as DNA, the CDR3 is TGTTCCATCGGGGACACCCTGAACACTGAAGCTTTCTTT. This sequence encodes CSIGDTLNTEAFF. This sequence joins TRBV10-3 and TRBJ1-1; D might be TRBD1 (6 bases). This CDR3 contains 13 residues. Germline V lookup: CDR1 ENHRY, CDR2 SYGVKD.